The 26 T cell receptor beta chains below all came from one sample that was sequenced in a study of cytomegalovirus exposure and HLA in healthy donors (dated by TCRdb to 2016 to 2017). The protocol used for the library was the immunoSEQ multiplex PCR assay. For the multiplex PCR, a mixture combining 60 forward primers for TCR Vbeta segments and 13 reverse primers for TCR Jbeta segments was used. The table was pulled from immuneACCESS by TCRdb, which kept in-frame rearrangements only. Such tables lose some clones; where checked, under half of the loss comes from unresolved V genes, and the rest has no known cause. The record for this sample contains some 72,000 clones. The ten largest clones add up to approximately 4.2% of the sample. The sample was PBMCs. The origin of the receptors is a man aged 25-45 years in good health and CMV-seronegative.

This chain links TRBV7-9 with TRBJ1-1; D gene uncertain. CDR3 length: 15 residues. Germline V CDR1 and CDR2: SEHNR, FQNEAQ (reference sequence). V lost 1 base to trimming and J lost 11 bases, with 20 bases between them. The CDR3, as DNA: TGTGCCAGCAGCTTAGGCCTCCGGGTGCGTGAGTTCGCTTTCTTT. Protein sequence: CASSLGLRVREFAFF.

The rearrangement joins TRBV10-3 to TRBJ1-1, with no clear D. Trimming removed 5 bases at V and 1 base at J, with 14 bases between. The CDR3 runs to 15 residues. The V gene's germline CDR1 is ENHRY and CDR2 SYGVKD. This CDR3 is CAISQLNRPNTEAFF. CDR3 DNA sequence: TGTGCCATCAGTCAACTGAACAGACCGAACACTGAAGCTTTCTTT.

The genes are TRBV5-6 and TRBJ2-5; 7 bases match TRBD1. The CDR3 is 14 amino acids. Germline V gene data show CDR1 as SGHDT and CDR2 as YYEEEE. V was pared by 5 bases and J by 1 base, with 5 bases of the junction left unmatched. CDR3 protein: CASRQTGAQETQYF. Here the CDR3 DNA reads TGTGCCAGCAGACAAACAGGGGCCCAAGAGACCCAGTACTTC.

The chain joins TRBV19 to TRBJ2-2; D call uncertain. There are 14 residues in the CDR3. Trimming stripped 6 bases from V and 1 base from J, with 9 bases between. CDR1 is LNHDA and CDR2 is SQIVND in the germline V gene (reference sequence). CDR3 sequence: CASRPIQNTGELFF. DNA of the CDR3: TGTGCCAGTAGACCAATACAGAACACCGGGGAGCTGTTTTTT.

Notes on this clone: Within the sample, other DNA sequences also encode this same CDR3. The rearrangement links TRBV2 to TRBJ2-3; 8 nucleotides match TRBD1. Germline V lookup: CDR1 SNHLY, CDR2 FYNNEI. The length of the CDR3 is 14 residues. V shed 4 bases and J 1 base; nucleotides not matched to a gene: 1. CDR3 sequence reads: CASSAGGRTDTQYF. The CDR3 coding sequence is TGTGCCAGCAGTGCAGGGGGCCGCACAGATACGCAGTATTTT.

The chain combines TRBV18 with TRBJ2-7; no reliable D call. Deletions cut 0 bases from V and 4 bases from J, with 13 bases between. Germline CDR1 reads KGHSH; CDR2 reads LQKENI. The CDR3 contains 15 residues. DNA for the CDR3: TGTGCCAGCTCACCACCCAACGGGTTTCAATACGAGCAGTACTTC. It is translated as CASSPPNGFQYEQYF.

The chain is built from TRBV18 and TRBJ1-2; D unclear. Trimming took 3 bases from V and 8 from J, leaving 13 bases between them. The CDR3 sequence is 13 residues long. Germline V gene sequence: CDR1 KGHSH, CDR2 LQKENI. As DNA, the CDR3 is TGTGCCAGCTCACCCAACTCCGAGGAGGGCTACACCTTC. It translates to CASSPNSEEGYTF.

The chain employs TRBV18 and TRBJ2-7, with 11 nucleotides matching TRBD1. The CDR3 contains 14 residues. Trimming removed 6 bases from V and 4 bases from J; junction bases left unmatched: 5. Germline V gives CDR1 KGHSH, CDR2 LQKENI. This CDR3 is CASSWGQGEYEQYF. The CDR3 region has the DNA TGTGCCAGCTCTTGGGGACAGGGGGAATACGAGCAGTACTTC. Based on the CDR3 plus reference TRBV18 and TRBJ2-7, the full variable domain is NAGVMQNPRHLVRRRGQEARLRCSPMKGHSHVYWYRQLPEEGLKFMVYLQKENIIDESGMPKERFSAEFPKEGPSILRIQQVVRGDSAAYFCASSWGQGEYEQYFGPGTRLTVT.

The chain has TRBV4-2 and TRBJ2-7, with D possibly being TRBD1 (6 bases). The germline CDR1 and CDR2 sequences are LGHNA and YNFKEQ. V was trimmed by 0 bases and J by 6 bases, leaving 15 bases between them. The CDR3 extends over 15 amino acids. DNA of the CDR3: TGTGCCAGCAGCCAAGACAACAGGGCTCTCGGCGAGCAGTACTTC. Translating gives CASSQDNRALGEQYF.

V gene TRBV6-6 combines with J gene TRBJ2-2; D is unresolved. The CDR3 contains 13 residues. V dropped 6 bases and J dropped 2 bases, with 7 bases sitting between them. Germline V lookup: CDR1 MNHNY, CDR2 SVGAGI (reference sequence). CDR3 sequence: CASRGSNTGELFF. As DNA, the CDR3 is TGTGCCAGCAGGGGCAGTAACACCGGGGAGCTGTTTTTT.

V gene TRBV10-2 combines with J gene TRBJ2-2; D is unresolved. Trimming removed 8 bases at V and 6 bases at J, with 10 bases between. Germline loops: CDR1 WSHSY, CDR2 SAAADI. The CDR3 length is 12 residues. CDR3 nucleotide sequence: TGCGCCAGCGCAGGTGGGCCCGGGGAGCTGTTTTTT. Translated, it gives CASAGGPGELFF.

CDR3 coding DNA: TGTGCTAGTGCCCGGACAGAGGATCAGCCCCAGCATTTT. Encoded protein: CASARTEDQPQHF. This sequence joins TRBV12-5 and TRBJ1-5; D perhaps matches TRBD1 (6 bases). Trimming pared 7 bases from V and 5 bases from J, leaving 12 bases between. The CDR3 contains 13 residues. Germline assignment: CDR1 LGHNT and CDR2 FRNRAP. Together with reference TRBV12-5 and TRBJ1-5, the CDR3 gives the full variable domain: DARVTQTPRHKVTEMGQEVTMRCQPILGHNTVFWYRQTMMQGLELLAYFRNRAPLDDSGMPKDRFSAEMPDATLATLKIQPSEPRDSAVYFCASARTEDQPQHFGDGTRLSIL.

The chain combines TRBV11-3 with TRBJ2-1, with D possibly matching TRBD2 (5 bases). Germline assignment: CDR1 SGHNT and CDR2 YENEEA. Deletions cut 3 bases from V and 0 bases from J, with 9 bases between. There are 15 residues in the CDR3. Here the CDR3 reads CASSFTRASYNEQFF. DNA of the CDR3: TGTGCCAGCAGCTTTACGAGGGCCTCCTACAATGAGCAGTTCTTC.

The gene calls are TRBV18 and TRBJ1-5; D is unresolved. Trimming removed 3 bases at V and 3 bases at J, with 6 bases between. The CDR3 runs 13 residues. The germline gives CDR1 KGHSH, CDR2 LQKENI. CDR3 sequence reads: CASSPGFNQPQHF. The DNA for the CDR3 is TGTGCCAGCTCACCGGGCTTCAATCAGCCCCAGCATTTT.

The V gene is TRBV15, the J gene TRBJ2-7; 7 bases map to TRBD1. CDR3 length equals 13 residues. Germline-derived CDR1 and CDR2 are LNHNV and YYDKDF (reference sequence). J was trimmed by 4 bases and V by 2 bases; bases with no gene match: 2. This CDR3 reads CATSRSTGYEQYF. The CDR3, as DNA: TGTGCCACCAGCAGATCGACAGGGTACGAGCAGTACTTC.

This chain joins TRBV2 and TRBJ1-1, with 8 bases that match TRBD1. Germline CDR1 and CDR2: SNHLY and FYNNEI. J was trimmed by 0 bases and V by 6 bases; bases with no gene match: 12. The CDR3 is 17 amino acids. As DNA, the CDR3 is TGTGCCAGCAGCCGGACAGGGCAGGCATGGGTGAACACTGAAGCTTTCTTT. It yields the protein CASSRTGQAWVNTEAFF.

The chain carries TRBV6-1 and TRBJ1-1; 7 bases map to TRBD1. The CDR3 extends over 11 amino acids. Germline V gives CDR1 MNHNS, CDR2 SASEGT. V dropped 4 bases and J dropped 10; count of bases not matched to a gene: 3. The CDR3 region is CASSAGTAAFF. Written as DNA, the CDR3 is TGTGCCAGCAGTGCAGGGACAGCAGCTTTCTTT.

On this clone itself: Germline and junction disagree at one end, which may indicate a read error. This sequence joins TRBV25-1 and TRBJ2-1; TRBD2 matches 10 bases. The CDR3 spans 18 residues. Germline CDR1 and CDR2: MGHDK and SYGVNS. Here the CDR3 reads CASSGKAGGPFSDNEQFF. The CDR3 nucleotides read TGTGCCAGCAGTGGGAAAGCGGGAGGGCCCTTCTCCGACAATGAGCAGTTCTTC.

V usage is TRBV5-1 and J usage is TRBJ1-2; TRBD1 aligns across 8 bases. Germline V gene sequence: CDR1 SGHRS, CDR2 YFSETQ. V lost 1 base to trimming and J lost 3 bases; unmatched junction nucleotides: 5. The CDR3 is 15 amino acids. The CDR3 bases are TGCGCCAGCAGCTTGAAGTCAGGGGGCGACTATGGCTACACCTTC. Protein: CASSLKSGGDYGYTF.

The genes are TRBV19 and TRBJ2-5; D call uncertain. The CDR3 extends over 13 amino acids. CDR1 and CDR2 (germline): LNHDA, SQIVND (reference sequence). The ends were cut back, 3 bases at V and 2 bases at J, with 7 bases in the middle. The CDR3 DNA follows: TGTGCCAGTAGTATTATGTTACAAGAGACCCAGTACTTC. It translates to CASSIMLQETQYF.

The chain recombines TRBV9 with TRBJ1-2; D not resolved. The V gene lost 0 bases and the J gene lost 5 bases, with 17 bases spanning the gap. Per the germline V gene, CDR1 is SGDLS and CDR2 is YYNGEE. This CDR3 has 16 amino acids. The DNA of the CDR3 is TGTGCCAGCAGCGTAGCTCCGAACGGGATGGAATATGGCTACACCTTC. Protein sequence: CASSVAPNGMEYGYTF.

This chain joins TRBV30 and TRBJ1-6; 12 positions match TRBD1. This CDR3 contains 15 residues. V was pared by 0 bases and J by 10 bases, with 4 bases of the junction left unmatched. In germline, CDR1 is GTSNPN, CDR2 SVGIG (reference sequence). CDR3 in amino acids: CAWSVTGTGGSPLHF. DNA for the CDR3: TGTGCCTGGAGTGTGACCGGGACAGGGGGCTCACCCCTCCACTTT. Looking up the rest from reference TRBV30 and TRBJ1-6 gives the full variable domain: SQTIHQWPATLVQPVGSPLSLECTVEGTSNPNLYWYRQAAGRGLQLLFYSVGIGQISSEVPQNLSASRPQDRQFILSSKKLLLSDSGFYLCAWSVTGTGGSPLHFGNGTRLTVT.

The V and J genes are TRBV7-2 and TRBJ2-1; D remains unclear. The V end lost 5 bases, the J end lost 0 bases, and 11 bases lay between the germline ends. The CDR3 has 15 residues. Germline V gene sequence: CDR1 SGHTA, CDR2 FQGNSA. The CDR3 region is CASSLSFSSYNEQFF. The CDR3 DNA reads TGTGCCAGCAGCCTGTCTTTTAGCTCCTACAATGAGCAGTTCTTC.

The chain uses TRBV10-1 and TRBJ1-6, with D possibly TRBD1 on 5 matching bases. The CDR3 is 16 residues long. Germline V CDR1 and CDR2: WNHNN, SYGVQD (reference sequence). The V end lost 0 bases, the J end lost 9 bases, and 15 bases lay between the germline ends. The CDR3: CASSESVSGIRSPLHF. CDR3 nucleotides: TGCGCCAGCAGTGAGTCGGTGTCAGGGATACGTTCACCCCTCCACTTT.

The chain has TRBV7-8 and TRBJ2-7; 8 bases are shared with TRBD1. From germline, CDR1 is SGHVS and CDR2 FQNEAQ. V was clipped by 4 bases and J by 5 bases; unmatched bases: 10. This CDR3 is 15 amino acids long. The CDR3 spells CASSSRWTGTHEQYF. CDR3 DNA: TGTGCCAGCAGCTCCCGTTGGACAGGGACACACGAGCAGTACTTC.

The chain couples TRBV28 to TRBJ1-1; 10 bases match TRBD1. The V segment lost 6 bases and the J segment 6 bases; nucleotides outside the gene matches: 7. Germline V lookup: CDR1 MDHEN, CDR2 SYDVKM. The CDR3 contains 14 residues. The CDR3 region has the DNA TGTGCCAGCAGCTCCGGGACAGGGGTGCCTGAAGCTTTCTTT. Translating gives CASSSGTGVPEAFF.